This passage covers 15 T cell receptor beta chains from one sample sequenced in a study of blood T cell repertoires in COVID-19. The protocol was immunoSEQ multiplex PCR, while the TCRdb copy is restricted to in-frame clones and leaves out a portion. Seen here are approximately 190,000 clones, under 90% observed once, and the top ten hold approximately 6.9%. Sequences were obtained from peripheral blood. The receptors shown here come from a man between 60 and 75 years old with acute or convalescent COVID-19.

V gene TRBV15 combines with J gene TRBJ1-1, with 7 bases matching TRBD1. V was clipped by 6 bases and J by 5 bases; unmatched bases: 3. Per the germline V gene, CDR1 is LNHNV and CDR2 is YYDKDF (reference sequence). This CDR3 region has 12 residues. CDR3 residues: CATRTGRTEAFF. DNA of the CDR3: TGTGCCACCAGGACAGGGAGGACTGAAGCTTTCTTT.

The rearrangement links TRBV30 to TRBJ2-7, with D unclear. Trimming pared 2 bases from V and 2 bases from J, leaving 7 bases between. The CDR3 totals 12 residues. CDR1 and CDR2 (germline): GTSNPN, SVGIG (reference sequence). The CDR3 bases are TGTGCCTGGAGTCCAGGCCCCTACGAGCAGTACTTC. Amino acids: CAWSPGPYEQYF. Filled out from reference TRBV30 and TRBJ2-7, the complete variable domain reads SQTIHQWPATLVQPVGSPLSLECTVEGTSNPNLYWYRQAAGRGLQLLFYSVGIGQISSEVPQNLSASRPQDRQFILSSKKLLLSDSGFYLCAWSPGPYEQYFGPGTRLTVT.

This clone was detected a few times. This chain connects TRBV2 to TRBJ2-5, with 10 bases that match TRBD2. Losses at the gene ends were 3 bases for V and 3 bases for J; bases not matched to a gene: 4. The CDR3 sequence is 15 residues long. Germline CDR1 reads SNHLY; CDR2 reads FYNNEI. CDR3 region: CASSDPSGSKETQYF. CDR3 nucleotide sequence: TGTGCCAGCAGTGATCCTAGCGGGAGCAAAGAGACCCAGTACTTC.

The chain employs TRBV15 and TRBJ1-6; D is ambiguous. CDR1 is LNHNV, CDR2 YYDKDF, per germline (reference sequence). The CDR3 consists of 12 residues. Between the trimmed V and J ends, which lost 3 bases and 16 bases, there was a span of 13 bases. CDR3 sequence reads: CATSSETTSLHF. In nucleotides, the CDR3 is TGTGCCACCAGCAGCGAAACGACAAGTCTCCACTTT.

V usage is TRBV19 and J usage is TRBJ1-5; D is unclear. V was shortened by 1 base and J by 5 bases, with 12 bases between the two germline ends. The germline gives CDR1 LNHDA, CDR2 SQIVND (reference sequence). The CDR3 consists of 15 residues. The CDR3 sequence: CASSIGTTFHQPQHF. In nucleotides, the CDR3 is TGTGCCAGTAGTATAGGTACTACCTTCCATCAGCCCCAGCATTTT.

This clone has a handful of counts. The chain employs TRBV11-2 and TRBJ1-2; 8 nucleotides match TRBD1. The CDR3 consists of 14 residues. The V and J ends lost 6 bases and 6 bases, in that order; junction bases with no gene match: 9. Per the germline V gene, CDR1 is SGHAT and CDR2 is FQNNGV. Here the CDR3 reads CASRQTGVQDGYTF. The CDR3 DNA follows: TGTGCCAGCAGACAGACAGGGGTTCAGGATGGCTACACCTTC.

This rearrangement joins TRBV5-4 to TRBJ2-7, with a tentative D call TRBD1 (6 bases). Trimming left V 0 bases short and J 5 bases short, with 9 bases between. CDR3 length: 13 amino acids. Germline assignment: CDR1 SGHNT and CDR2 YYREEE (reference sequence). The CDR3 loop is CASSLDRANEQYF. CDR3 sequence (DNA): TGTGCCAGCAGCTTGGACAGGGCTAACGAGCAGTACTTC.

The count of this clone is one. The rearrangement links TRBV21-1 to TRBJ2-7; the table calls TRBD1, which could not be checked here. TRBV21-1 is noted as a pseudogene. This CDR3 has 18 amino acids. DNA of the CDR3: TGTGCCAGCAGCAAAGCGGGCTCTCTGGTGACAGGGGAACACGAGCAGTACTTC. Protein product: CASSKAGSLVTGEHEQYF.

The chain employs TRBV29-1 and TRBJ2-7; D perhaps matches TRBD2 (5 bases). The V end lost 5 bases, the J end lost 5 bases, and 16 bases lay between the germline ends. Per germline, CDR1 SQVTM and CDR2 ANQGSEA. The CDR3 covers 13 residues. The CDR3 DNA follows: TGCAGCGTTATAGGCCGGCCCGGGAACGAGCAGTACTTC. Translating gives CSVIGRPGNEQYF.

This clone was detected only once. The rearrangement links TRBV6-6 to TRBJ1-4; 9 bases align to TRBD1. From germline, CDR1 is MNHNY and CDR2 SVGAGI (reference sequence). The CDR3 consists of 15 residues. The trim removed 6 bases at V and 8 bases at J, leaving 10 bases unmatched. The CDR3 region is CASSYGQGLGEKLFF. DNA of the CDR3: TGTGCCAGCAGCTATGGACAGGGGCTTGGCGAAAAACTGTTTTTT.

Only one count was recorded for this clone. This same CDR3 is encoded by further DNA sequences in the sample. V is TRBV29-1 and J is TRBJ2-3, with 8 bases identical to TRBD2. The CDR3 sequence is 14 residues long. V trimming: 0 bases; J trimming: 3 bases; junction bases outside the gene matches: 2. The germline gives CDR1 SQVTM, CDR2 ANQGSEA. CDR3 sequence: CSVEESGGTDTQYF. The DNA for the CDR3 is TGCAGCGTTGAAGAAAGCGGGGGTACAGATACGCAGTATTTT.

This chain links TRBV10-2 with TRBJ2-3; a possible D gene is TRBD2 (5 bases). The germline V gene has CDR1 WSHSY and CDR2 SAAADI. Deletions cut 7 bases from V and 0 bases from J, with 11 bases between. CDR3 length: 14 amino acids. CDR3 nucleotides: TGCGCCAGCACTAGCAGGATTAGCACAGATACGCAGTATTTT. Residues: CASTSRISTDTQYF.

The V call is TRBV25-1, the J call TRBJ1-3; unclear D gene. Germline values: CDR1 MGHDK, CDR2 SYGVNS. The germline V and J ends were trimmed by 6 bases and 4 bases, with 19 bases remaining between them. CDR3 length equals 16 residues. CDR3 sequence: CASSPTSGKGGNTIYF. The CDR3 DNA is TGTGCCAGCAGCCCCACTTCCGGGAAAGGGGGAAACACCATATATTTT.

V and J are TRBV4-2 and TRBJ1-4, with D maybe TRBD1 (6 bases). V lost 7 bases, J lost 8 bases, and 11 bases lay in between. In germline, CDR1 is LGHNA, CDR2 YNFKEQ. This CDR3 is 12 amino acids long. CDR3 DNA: TGTGCCAGCACTACAGGGTACGAAAAACTGTTTTTT. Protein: CASTTGYEKLFF.

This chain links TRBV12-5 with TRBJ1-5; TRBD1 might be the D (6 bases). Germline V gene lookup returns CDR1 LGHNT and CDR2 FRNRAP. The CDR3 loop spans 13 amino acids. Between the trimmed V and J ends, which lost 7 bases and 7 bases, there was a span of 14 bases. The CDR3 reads CASAVGGGQPQHF. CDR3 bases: TGTGCTAGTGCCGTAGGGGGGGGCCAGCCCCAGCATTTT. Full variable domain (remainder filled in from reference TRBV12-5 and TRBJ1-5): DARVTQTPRHKVTEMGQEVTMRCQPILGHNTVFWYRQTMMQGLELLAYFRNRAPLDDSGMPKDRFSAEMPDATLATLKIQPSEPRDSAVYFCASAVGGGQPQHFGDGTRLSIL.